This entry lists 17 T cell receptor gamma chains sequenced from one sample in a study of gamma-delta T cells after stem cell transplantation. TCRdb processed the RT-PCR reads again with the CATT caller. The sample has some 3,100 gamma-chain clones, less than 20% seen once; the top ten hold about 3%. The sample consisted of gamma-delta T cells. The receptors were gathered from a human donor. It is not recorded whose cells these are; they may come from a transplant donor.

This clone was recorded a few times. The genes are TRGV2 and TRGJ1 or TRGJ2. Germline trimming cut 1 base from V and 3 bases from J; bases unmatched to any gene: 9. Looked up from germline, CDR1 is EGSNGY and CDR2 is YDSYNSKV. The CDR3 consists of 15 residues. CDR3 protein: CATWDGGNTYYKKLF. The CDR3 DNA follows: TGTGCCACCTGGGACGGTGGCAACACTTATTATAAGAAACTCTTT.

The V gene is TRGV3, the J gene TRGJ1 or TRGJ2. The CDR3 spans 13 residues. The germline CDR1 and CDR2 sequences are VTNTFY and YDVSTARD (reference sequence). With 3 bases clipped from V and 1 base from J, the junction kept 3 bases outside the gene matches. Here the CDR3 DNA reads TGTGCCACCTGGGACTCCAATTATTATAAGAAACTCTTT. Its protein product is CATWDSNYYKKLF.

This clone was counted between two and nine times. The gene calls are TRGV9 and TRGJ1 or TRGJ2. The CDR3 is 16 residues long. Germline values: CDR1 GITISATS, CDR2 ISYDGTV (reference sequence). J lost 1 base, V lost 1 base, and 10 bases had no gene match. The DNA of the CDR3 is TGTGCCTTGTGGGAGGTCCCTCTGAAAAATTATTATAAGAAACTCTTT. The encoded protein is CALWEVPLKNYYKKLF.

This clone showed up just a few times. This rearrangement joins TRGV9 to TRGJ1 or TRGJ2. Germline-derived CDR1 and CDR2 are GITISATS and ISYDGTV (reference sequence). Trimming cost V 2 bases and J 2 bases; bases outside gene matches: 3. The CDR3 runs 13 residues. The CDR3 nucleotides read TGTGCCTTGTGGGAGGCCTATTATTATAAGAAACTCTTT. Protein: CALWEAYYYKKLF.

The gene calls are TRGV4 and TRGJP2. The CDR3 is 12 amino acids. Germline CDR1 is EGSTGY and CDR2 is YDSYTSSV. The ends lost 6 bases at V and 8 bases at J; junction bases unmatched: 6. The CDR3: CATWTRDWIKTF. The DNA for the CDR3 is TGTGCCACCTGGACCCGCGATTGGATCAAGACGTTT.

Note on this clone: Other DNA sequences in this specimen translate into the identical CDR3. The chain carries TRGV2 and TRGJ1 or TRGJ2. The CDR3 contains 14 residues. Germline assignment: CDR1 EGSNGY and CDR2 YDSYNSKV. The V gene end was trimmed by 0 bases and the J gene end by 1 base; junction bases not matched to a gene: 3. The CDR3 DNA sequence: TGTGCCACCTGGGACGGGCCTAATTATTATAAGAAACTCTTT. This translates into CATWDGPNYYKKLF.

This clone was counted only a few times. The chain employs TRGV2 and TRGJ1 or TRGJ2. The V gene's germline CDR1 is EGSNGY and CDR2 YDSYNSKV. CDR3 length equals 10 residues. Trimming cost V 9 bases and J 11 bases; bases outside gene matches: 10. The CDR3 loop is CATPEREKLF. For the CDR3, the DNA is TGTGCCACCCCCGAGAGGGAGAAACTCTTT.

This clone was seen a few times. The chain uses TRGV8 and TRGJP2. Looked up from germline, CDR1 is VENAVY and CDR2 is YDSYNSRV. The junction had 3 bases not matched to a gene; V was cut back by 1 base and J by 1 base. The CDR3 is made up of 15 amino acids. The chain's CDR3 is CATWDSPSSDWIKTF. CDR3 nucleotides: TGTGCCACCTGGGATAGCCCTAGTAGTGATTGGATCAAGACGTTT.

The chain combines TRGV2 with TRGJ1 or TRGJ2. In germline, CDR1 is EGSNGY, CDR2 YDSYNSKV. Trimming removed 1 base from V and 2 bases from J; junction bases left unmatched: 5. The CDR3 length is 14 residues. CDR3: CATWDGKHYYKKLF. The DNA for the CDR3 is TGTGCCACCTGGGACGGAAAACATTATTATAAGAAACTCTTT.

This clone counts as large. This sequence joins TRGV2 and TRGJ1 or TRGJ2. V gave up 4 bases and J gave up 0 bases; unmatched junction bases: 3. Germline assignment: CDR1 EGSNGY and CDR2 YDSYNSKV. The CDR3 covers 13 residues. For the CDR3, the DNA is TGTGCCACCTGGGAGATGAATTATTATAAGAAACTCTTT. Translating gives CATWEMNYYKKLF.

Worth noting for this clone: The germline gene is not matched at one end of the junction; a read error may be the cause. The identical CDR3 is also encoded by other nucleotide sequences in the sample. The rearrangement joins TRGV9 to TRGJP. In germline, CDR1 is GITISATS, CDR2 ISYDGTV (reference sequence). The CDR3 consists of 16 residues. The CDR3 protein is CALWEVEELGKKIKVF. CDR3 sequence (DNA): TGTGCCTTGTGGGAGGTCGAAGAGTTGGGCAAAAAAATTAAGGTATTT.

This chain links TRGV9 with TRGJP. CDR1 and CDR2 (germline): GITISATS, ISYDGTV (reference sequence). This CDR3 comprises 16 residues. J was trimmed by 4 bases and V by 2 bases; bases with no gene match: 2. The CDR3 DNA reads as TGTGCCTTGTGGGAGGATCAAGAGTTGGGCAAAAAAATCAAGGTATTT. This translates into CALWEDQELGKKIKVF.

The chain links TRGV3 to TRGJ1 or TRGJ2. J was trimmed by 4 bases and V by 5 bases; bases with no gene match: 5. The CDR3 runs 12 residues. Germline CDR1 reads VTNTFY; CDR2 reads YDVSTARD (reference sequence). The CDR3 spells CATWVYYYKKLF. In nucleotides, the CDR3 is TGTGCCACCTGGGTATACTATTATAAGAAACTCTTT.

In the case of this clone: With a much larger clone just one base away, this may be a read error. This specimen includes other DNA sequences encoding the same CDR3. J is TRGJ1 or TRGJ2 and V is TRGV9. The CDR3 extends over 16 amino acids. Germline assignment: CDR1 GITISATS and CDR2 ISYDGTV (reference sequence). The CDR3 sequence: CALWEATDSLSYKKLF. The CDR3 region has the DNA TGTGCTTTGTGGGAGGCGACGGATAGTTTGTCGTATAAGAAACTCTTT.

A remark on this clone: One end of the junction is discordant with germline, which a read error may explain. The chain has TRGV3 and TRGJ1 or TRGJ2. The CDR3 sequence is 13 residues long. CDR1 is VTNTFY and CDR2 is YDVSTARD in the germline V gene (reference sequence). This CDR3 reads CAAWDNIYYKKLF. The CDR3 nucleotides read TGTGCCGCCTGGGACAATATATATTATAAGAAACTCTTT.

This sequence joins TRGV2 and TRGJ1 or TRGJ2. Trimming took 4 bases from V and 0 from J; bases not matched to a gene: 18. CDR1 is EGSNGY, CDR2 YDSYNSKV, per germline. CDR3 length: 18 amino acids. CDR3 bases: TGTGCCACCTGGGAGGGGGCTGGGGATTTGCCGAATTATTATAAGAAACTCTTT. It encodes CATWEGAGDLPNYYKKLF.

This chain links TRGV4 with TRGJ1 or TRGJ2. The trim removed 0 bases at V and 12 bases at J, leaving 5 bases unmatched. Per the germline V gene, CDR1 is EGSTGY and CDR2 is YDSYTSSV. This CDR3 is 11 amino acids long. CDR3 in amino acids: CATWDGHGKLF. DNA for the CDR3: TGTGCCACCTGGGATGGGCACGGGAAACTCTTT.